The 21 T cell receptor beta chains below come from one sample, sequenced in a study of T cells in Graves' hyperthyroidism and ophthalmopathy (dated by TCRdb to between 2019 and 2020). The library was obtained by multiplex PCR. TCRdb lists the instrument as Illumina HiSeq 2000. Amplification of TCR beta CDR3 regions was carried out from RNA transcripts. The TCR CDR3 was subjected to a first round of RT-PCR using the HTBI primer set and the Qiagen OneStep RT-PCR kit. The raw public data were reprocessed by TCRdb itself: fastp quality trimming at Q25, MiXCR clonotype calling, in-frame beta chains only. When rows share a CDR3 protein, they turn into one entry using the most common DNA and genes. The sample table contains hundreds of thousands of distinct CDR3 sequences; only one count was recorded for approximately 15% of them. The ten most abundant clones make up around 4% of the sample. The sequenced material came from blood. The receptors stem from a middle-aged woman with Graves' ophthalmopathy.

This clonotype was recorded many times. V is TRBV6-1 and J is TRBJ1-1; no clear D. The germline V gene encodes CDR1 MNHNS and CDR2 SASEGT. The V and J ends lost 3 bases and 1 base respectively, with 12 bases between them. The CDR3 sequence is 15 residues long. The CDR3 loop is CASSDQAEQNTEAFF. In DNA form, the CDR3 reads TGTGCCAGCAGTGACCAGGCGGAGCAGAACACTGAAGCTTTCTTT.

This clonotype occurred once. V usage is TRBV6-1 and J usage is TRBJ1-5; TRBD1 matches 7 bases. Unmatched junction bases numbered 6, after V lost 6 bases and J lost 1 base. This CDR3 spans 15 amino acids. CDR1 MNHNS and CDR2 SASEGT come from the germline V gene. The CDR3 here is CASRFDRESNQPQHF. The CDR3 DNA follows: TGTGCCAGCAGATTTGACAGGGAAAGCAATCAGCCCCAGCATTTT.

This clonotype was seen ten or more times. The chain recombines TRBV6-2 or TRBV6-3 with TRBJ2-7, with 8 bases fitting TRBD1. Germline V lookup: CDR1 MNHEY, CDR2 SVGEGT. The junction had 6 bases not matched to a gene; V was cut back by 9 bases and J by 2 bases. This CDR3 is built from 13 residues. The CDR3 here is CASKWTGPYEQYF. The CDR3 DNA reads as TGTGCCAGTAAGTGGACAGGGCCCTACGAGCAGTACTTC.

In its sample, this clonotype was seen many times. The V call is TRBV13, the J call TRBJ2-7; D perhaps matches TRBD2 (6 bases). The CDR3 length is 13 residues. Germline V gives CDR1 PRHDT, CDR2 FYEKMQ (reference sequence). Trimming shortened V by 2 bases and J by 7 bases, and 12 bases separated the two germline ends. CDR3 sequence reads: CASSLRGVREQYF. Written as DNA, the CDR3 is TGTGCCAGCAGCTTACGCGGGGTAAGGGAGCAGTACTTC.

This clonotype showed up many times. J is TRBJ1-5 and V is TRBV25-1, with 7 bases matching TRBD1. The ends lost 6 bases at V and 7 bases at J; junction bases unmatched: 9. CDR1 and CDR2 (germline): MGHDK, SYGVNS. This CDR3 is built from 14 residues. For the CDR3, the DNA is TGTGCCAGCAGCCCAAGGCAGGGGGGCCAGCCCCAGCATTTT. Amino acids: CASSPRQGGQPQHF.

The chain combines TRBV29-1 with TRBJ1-1; 8 nucleotides align to TRBD1. V dropped 4 bases and J dropped 4; count of bases not matched to a gene: 11. Germline loops: CDR1 SQVTM, CDR2 ANQGSEA. This CDR3 has 15 residues. CDR3 nucleotide sequence: TGCAGCGTTGGGGGGACAGGACCGGATCGCACTGAAGCTTTCTTT. This codes for CSVGGTGPDRTEAFF. The whole variable domain, remainder taken from reference TRBV29-1 and TRBJ1-1, is SAVISQKPSRDICQRGTSLTIQCQVDSQVTMMFWYRQQPGQSLTLIATANQGSEATYESGFVIDKFPISRPNLTFSTLTVSNMSPEDSSIYLCSVGGTGPDRTEAFFGQGTRLTVV.

This clonotype has at least ten counts. The DNA of the CDR3 is TGTGCCTGGAGTGCGTTAGGGAACAGGCCAAACACTGAAGCTTTCTTT. Its protein is CAWSALGNRPNTEAFF. The V gene is TRBV30, the J gene TRBJ1-1; TRBD1 might be the D (5 bases). This CDR3 is built from 16 residues. From germline, CDR1 is GTSNPN and CDR2 SVGIG (reference sequence). The V and J ends lost 1 base and 2 bases respectively, with 17 bases between them.

This clonotype has only one observation. The chain combines TRBV28 with TRBJ1-2; 7 bases agree with TRBD1. This CDR3 comprises 14 residues. CDR1 is MDHEN and CDR2 is SYDVKM in the germline V gene. Trimming cost V 7 bases and J 4 bases; bases outside gene matches: 9. CDR3 sequence reads: CASNEQDRVYGYTF. CDR3 DNA: TGTGCCAGCAACGAACAAGACAGGGTCTATGGCTACACCTTC.

This clonotype was detected many times. This chain links TRBV20-1 with TRBJ2-5; D possibly matches TRBD1 or TRBD2 (7 bases each). This CDR3 region has 15 residues. From germline, CDR1 is DFQATT and CDR2 SNEGSKA (reference sequence). V gave up 3 bases and J gave up 0 bases, with 14 bases separating them. The CDR3 spells CSARGQGGNQETQYF. The CDR3 DNA reads TGCAGTGCTAGGGGGCAGGGGGGGAACCAAGAGACCCAGTACTTC.

This clonotype was recorded many times. J is TRBJ1-1 and V is TRBV6-2 or TRBV6-3; 8 bases align to TRBD1. The length of the CDR3 is 15 residues. V lost 2 bases, J lost 5 bases, and 7 bases stayed unmatched. Germline V gene lookup returns CDR1 MNHEY and CDR2 SVGEGT. The CDR3: CASSYGQGAQTEAFF. DNA of the CDR3: TGTGCCAGCAGTTACGGGCAGGGGGCTCAAACTGAAGCTTTCTTT.

This clonotype showed up many times. The V and J genes are TRBV20-1 and TRBJ2-5; 9 bases line up with TRBD1. The CDR3 contains 14 residues. The J segment lost 5 bases and the V segment lost 5 bases, leaving 9 bases of the junction unmatched. Per the germline V gene, CDR1 is DFQATT and CDR2 is SNEGSKA (reference sequence). The CDR3, as DNA: TGCAGTGCTCCCCGGACAGGGGAAGACGAGACCCAGTACTTC. As protein: CSAPRTGEDETQYF.

This clonotype was picked up many times. Here the CDR3 reads CASSLVGLGSTEAFF. The CDR3 nucleotides read TGTGCCAGCAGCTTAGTTGGGCTGGGGTCCACTGAAGCTTTCTTT. The chain links TRBV7-2 to TRBJ1-1; D not certain. Per the germline V gene, CDR1 is SGHTA and CDR2 is FQGNSA. This CDR3 contains 15 residues. Trimming removed 1 base at V and 4 bases at J, with 13 bases between.

The V call is TRBV30, the J call TRBJ1-6, with a tentative D call TRBD1 (5 bases). The CDR3 spans 14 residues. Germline V lookup: CDR1 GTSNPN, CDR2 SVGIG (reference sequence). The V and J ends lost 1 base and 9 bases respectively, with 13 bases between them. The CDR3 loop is CAWSGQTFGSPLHF. CDR3 in DNA: TGTGCCTGGAGTGGACAGACTTTTGGTTCACCCCTCCACTTT.

This clonotype was observed at least ten times. The J gene is TRBJ2-7, the V gene TRBV27; 11 bases are a match to TRBD1. The CDR3 spans 16 residues. CDR1 is MNHEY and CDR2 is SMNVEV in the germline V gene (reference sequence). V gave up 4 bases and J gave up 5 bases; unmatched junction bases: 10. This chain's CDR3 is CASSSRRDRGRDEQYF. CDR3 nucleotide sequence: TGTGCCAGCAGTTCCCGCCGGGACAGGGGGAGAGACGAGCAGTACTTC.

The chain combines TRBV6-5 with TRBJ1-1, with D unclear. The CDR3 runs 13 residues. Trimming left V 2 bases short and J 5 bases short, with 9 bases between. The germline V gene has CDR1 MNHEY and CDR2 SVGAGI. This chain's CDR3 is CASSYEWRTEAFF. CDR3 coding DNA: TGTGCCAGCAGTTACGAGTGGAGAACTGAAGCTTTCTTT.

This clonotype showed up just a few times. The chain couples TRBV11-2 to TRBJ1-1; the D is unclear. Germline V lookup: CDR1 SGHAT, CDR2 FQNNGV. With 3 bases removed from V and 0 bases from J, the gap between germline ends came to 11 bases. The CDR3 is made up of 15 amino acids. CDR3 DNA sequence: TGTGCCAGCAGCTTCTGGGCCGCTATGAACACTGAAGCTTTCTTT. It yields the protein CASSFWAAMNTEAFF.

The chain recombines TRBV2 with TRBJ2-2; D may be TRBD2 (6 bases). With 3 bases removed from V and 5 bases from J, the gap between germline ends came to 13 bases. The CDR3 is made up of 15 amino acids. CDR1 is SNHLY, CDR2 FYNNEI, per germline. CDR3 nucleotides: TGTGCCAGCAGTGACGGGGGAGGCGGAACCGGGGAGCTGTTTTTT. This encodes CASSDGGGGTGELFF.

In this sample, this clonotype turned up a few times. This sequence joins TRBV27 and TRBJ2-7; tentative D call: TRBD1 (6 bases). Germline loops: CDR1 MNHEY, CDR2 SMNVEV (reference sequence). V shed 5 bases and J shed 3 bases, with 17 bases lying between them. The CDR3 has 15 residues. The CDR3 protein is CASSLQQGEDYEQYF. CDR3 DNA: TGTGCCAGCAGTCTGCAACAGGGAGAAGACTACGAGCAGTACTTC.

This clonotype was recorded a few times. The CDR3: CASSPGQKLFF. The CDR3 DNA sequence: TGCGCCAGCAGCCCGGGACAGAAGCTGTTTTTT. This chain uses TRBV5-1 with TRBJ2-2, with TRBD1 matching over 7 bases. V gave up 4 bases and J gave up 12 bases; unmatched junction bases: 3. Germline V gene lookup returns CDR1 SGHRS and CDR2 YFSETQ. The CDR3 has 11 amino acids.

The V gene is TRBV18, the J gene TRBJ1-5; TRBD1 might be the D (5 bases). Germline lookup yields CDR1 KGHSH and CDR2 LQKENI. This CDR3 region has 13 residues. Deletions cut 6 bases from V and 3 bases from J, with 9 bases between. The chain's CDR3 is CASSWDDNQPQHF. The CDR3 DNA sequence: TGTGCCAGCTCGTGGGACGACAATCAGCCCCAGCATTTT.

The V and J genes are TRBV12-3 or TRBV12-4 and TRBJ1-1; D is perhaps TRBD1 (5 bases). The CDR3 extends over 14 amino acids. Trimming removed 5 bases from V and 6 bases from J, with 16 bases in between. CDR3 protein: CASSLRGESAEAFF. The CDR3 region has the DNA TGTGCCAGCAGTCTAAGGGGCGAATCGGCTGAAGCTTTCTTT.